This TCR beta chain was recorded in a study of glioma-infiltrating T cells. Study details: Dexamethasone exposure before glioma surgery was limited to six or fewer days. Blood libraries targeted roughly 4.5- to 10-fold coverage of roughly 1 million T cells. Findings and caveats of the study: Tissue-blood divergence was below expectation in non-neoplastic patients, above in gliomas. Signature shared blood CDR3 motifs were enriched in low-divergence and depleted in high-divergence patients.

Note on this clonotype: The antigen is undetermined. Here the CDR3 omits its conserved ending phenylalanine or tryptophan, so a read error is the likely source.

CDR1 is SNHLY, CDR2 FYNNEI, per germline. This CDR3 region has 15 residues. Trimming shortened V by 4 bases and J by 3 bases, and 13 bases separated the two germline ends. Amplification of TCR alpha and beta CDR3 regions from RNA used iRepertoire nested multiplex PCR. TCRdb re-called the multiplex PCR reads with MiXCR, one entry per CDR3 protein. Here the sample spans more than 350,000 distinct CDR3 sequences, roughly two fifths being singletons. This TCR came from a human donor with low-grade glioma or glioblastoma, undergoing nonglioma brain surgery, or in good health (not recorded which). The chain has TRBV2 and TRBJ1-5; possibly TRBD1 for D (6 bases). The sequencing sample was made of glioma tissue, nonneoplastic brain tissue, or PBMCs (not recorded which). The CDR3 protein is CASSVWTVDNQPQHS. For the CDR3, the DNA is TGTGCCAGCAGTGTGTGGACAGTGGACAATCAGCCCCAGCATTCT.